This entry lists 32 T cell receptor beta chains sequenced from one sample in a study of blood T cell repertoires in COVID-19 (dated by TCRdb to 2018 to 2020). Library method: the immunoSEQ multiplex PCR assay. The table comes from immuneACCESS by way of TCRdb, which keeps in-frame sequences with V and J called. Part of the clones is missing from these tables; in studies checked, under half for an unresolved V gene and the rest for unknown reasons. The sample records approximately 300,000 clones, more than 75% of which are singletons. The top ten clones comprise about 10% of the sample. Input material: PBMCs or T cells enriched from blood (not recorded which). These receptors all come from a woman between 18 and 30 years old who had recovered from COVID-19.

CDR3 amino acids: CASSLWTGGETQYF. Here the CDR3 DNA reads TGCGCCAGCAGCTTGTGGACAGGCGGTGAGACCCAGTACTTC. The chain employs TRBV5-1 and TRBJ2-5, with 7 bases that match TRBD1. The CDR3 sequence is 14 residues long. J lost 5 bases, V lost 1 base, and 5 bases had no gene match. CDR1 SGHRS and CDR2 YFSETQ come from the germline V gene.

A few counts support this clone. The chain has TRBV27 and TRBJ1-3; 7 bases map to TRBD1. V was pared by 5 bases and J by 0 bases, with 1 base of the junction left unmatched. This CDR3 contains 14 residues. Germline lookup yields CDR1 MNHEY and CDR2 SMNVEV (reference sequence). As DNA, the CDR3 is TGTGCCAGCAGTAGGGACAGCTCTGGAAACACCATATATTTT. Amino acid sequence: CASSRDSSGNTIYF.

The chain recombines TRBV28 with TRBJ1-6; 8 bases agree with TRBD1. The CDR3 is 15 residues long. Losses at the gene ends were 3 bases for V and 9 bases for J; bases not matched to a gene: 7. The germline V gene encodes CDR1 MDHEN and CDR2 SYDVKM. The CDR3 nucleotides read TGTGCCAGCAGTTTCTTAGAGGACAGGGCTTCACCCCTCCACTTT. This codes for CASSFLEDRASPLHF.

V and J are TRBV5-4 and TRBJ2-3; maybe TRBD1 (6 bases). V was trimmed by 4 bases and J by 3 bases, leaving 15 bases between them. Germline V gene lookup returns CDR1 SGHNT and CDR2 YYREEE (reference sequence). The CDR3 is made up of 15 amino acids. Here the CDR3 DNA reads TGTGCCAGCAGCAATACAGGGAGCTGGACAGATACGCAGTATTTT. It codes for CASSNTGSWTDTQYF.

This sequence joins TRBV13 and TRBJ1-2; D unresolved. V dropped 5 bases and J dropped 4 bases, with 11 bases sitting between them. Germline V lookup: CDR1 PRHDT, CDR2 FYEKMQ (reference sequence). This CDR3 region has 13 residues. The CDR3 loop is CASSPPVTYGYTF. DNA of the CDR3: TGTGCCAGCAGCCCCCCAGTAACCTATGGCTACACCTTC.

The V gene is TRBV2, the J gene TRBJ2-1; 12 bases match TRBD1. CDR1 is SNHLY, CDR2 FYNNEI, per germline. V shed 6 bases and J 8 bases; nucleotides not matched to a gene: 8. CDR3 length equals 15 residues. The CDR3 is CASRGDRGRVDEQFF. CDR3 DNA: TGTGCCAGCAGAGGGGACAGGGGGCGCGTTGATGAGCAGTTCTTC.

The chain combines TRBV19 with TRBJ1-2, with D uncertain. V lost 6 bases, J lost 2 bases, and 4 bases lay in between. The CDR3 has 11 residues. Germline V gives CDR1 LNHDA, CDR2 SQIVND (reference sequence). CDR3 sequence: CASSTNYGYTF. The CDR3 bases are TGTGCCAGTAGCACAAACTATGGCTACACCTTC. The whole variable domain, filled in from reference TRBV19 and TRBJ1-2, reads DGGITQSPKYLFRKEGQNVTLSCEQNLNHDAMYWYRQDPGQGLRLIYYSQIVNDFQKGDIAEGYSVSREKKESFPLTVTSAQKNPTAFYLCASSTNYGYTFGSGTRLTVV.

The V call is TRBV5-1, the J call TRBJ2-7, with a possible D match to TRBD2 (5 bases). CDR3 length equals 18 residues. Germline CDR1 SGHRS, CDR2 YFSETQ. The V gene lost 1 base and the J gene lost 3 bases, with 23 bases spanning the gap. CDR3 coding DNA: TGCGCCAGCAGCTTGCTAAGGTTTGAGGGTAAGATCAGCTACGAGCAGTACTTC. It yields the protein CASSLLRFEGKISYEQYF.

The chain links TRBV24-1 to TRBJ1-4, with TRBD1 matching over 8 bases. Trimming removed 1 base from V and 8 bases from J; junction bases left unmatched: 11. This CDR3 region has 17 residues. The germline V gene encodes CDR1 KGHDR and CDR2 SFDVKD. CDR3 in DNA: TGTGCCACCAGTGATTTCAAGGACAGGGTCGCAGAAGAAAAACTGTTTTTT. Protein: CATSDFKDRVAEEKLFF.

The V and J genes are TRBV10-1 and TRBJ1-1, with D perhaps matching TRBD1 (5 bases). Germline values: CDR1 WNHNN, CDR2 SYGVQD (reference sequence). The V end lost 6 bases, the J end lost 0 bases, and 8 bases lay between the germline ends. The CDR3 totals 13 residues. The CDR3 reads CASRDNMNTEAFF. In DNA form, the CDR3 reads TGCGCCAGCAGGGACAACATGAACACTGAAGCTTTCTTT.

Concerning this clone: Other DNA sequences within the sample encode an identical CDR3. The chain uses TRBV19 and TRBJ1-5; tentative D call: TRBD1 (5 bases). V lost 5 bases to trimming and J lost 6 bases, with 11 bases between them. The CDR3 is made up of 13 amino acids. Per the germline V gene, CDR1 is LNHDA and CDR2 is SQIVND (reference sequence). CDR3 residues: CASSPAGGQPQHF. CDR3 DNA: TGTGCCAGTAGTCCGGCGGGGGGTCAGCCCCAGCATTTT.

The V and J genes are TRBV24-1 and TRBJ2-3; 8 bases agree with TRBD2. The CDR3 loop spans 16 amino acids. V shed 5 bases and J 2 bases; nucleotides not matched to a gene: 8. The germline V gene encodes CDR1 KGHDR and CDR2 SFDVKD. This CDR3 is CATSGDSGTNTDTQYF. In nucleotides, the CDR3 is TGTGCCACCAGTGGAGATAGCGGGACAAACACAGATACGCAGTATTTT.

The V gene is TRBV9, the J gene TRBJ1-1; 9 bases are shared with TRBD1. The trim removed 3 bases at V and 1 base at J, leaving 7 bases unmatched. The CDR3 extends over 16 amino acids. Germline values: CDR1 SGDLS, CDR2 YYNGEE. CDR3 nucleotide sequence: TGTGCCAGCAGCGACGGGACAGGGACCAAGAACACTGAAGCTTTCTTT. Its translation is CASSDGTGTKNTEAFF.

Only one count was recorded for this clone. The chain carries TRBV2 and TRBJ1-1; D ambiguous. This CDR3 contains 11 residues. Trimming took off 4 bases at V and 4 bases at J, with 4 bases between the two ends. Looked up from germline, CDR1 is SNHLY and CDR2 is FYNNEI. CDR3 region: CASSAGTEAFF. The CDR3 DNA follows: TGTGCCAGCAGTGCGGGCACTGAAGCTTTCTTT. The full variable domain, rest sourced from reference TRBV2 and TRBJ1-1, is EPEVTQTPSHQVTQMGQEVILRCVPISNHLYFYWYRQILGQKVEFLVSFYNNEISEKSEIFDDQFSVERPDGSNFTLKIRSTKLEDSAMYFCASSAGTEAFFGQGTRLTVV.

This clone has just one count. The chain combines TRBV7-2 with TRBJ2-3; 12 bases line up with TRBD1. The CDR3 covers 16 residues. Germline V gene data show CDR1 as SGHTA and CDR2 as FQGNSA. The V and J ends lost 2 bases and 4 bases, in that order; junction bases with no gene match: 4. CDR3 in amino acids: CASSLQGTGGADTQYF. The CDR3 bases are TGTGCCAGCAGCTTACAGGGGACAGGGGGCGCAGATACGCAGTATTTT.

CDR3 nucleotides: TGTGCCAGCAGTTCCCCGGGGGGGATACCCCAAGAGACCCAGTACTTC. It yields the protein CASSSPGGIPQETQYF. This chain connects TRBV27 to TRBJ2-5; TRBD2 matches 8 bases. The V gene end was trimmed by 4 bases and the J gene end by 1 base; junction bases not matched to a gene: 8. The CDR3 loop spans 16 amino acids. In germline, CDR1 is MNHEY, CDR2 SMNVEV (reference sequence).

This rearrangement joins TRBV6-5 to TRBJ2-2; tentatively, D is TRBD2 (5 bases). The CDR3 is 12 residues long. V gave up 6 bases and J gave up 6 bases, with 8 bases separating them. Germline values: CDR1 MNHEY, CDR2 SVGAGI. The CDR3 here is CASRHSAGELFF. In DNA form, the CDR3 reads TGTGCCAGCAGGCATAGCGCCGGGGAGCTGTTTTTT.

The rearrangement joins TRBV7-9 to TRBJ2-7; D is unclear. The ends were cut back, 5 bases at V and 3 bases at J, with 17 bases in the middle. CDR1 and CDR2 (germline): SEHNR, FQNEAQ (reference sequence). The CDR3 extends over 15 amino acids. The DNA of the CDR3 is TGTGCCAGCAGCCCGGTCGAGGATTTAGGCTACGAGCAGTACTTC. This sequence encodes CASSPVEDLGYEQYF.

The V gene is TRBV27, the J gene TRBJ1-1, with D uncertain. The germline V and J ends were trimmed by 3 bases and 5 bases, with 13 bases remaining between them. The CDR3 extends over 14 amino acids. Germline V gene data show CDR1 as MNHEY and CDR2 as SMNVEV (reference sequence). CDR3 sequence: CASSFRLGETEAFF. The CDR3 nucleotides are TGTGCCAGCAGTTTTCGCCTGGGAGAAACTGAAGCTTTCTTT.

The genes are TRBV5-1 and TRBJ1-5, with D possibly matching TRBD1 (6 bases). The V gene's germline CDR1 is SGHRS and CDR2 YFSETQ. Trimming left V 2 bases short and J 3 bases short, with 12 bases between. The CDR3 runs 15 residues. In nucleotides, the CDR3 is TGCGCCAGCAGCTTAGGACAGAACATCAATCAGCCCCAGCATTTT. This translates into CASSLGQNINQPQHF.

The gene calls are TRBV6-1 and TRBJ1-2, with 8 nucleotides matching TRBD1. The CDR3 has 14 amino acids. J lost 4 bases, V lost 1 base, and 2 bases had no gene match. Germline values: CDR1 MNHNS, CDR2 SASEGT. The CDR3 region is CASSEGTGIYGYTF. The CDR3 DNA follows: TGTGCCAGCAGTGAAGGGACAGGGATCTATGGCTACACCTTC.

The V gene is TRBV6-5, the J gene TRBJ2-1, with 8 nucleotides matching TRBD2. The CDR3 runs to 15 residues. The V segment lost 6 bases and the J segment 7 bases; nucleotides outside the gene matches: 11. Germline V lookup: CDR1 MNHEY, CDR2 SVGAGI. The DNA of the CDR3 is TGTGCCAGCAGGCAAACGGGAGGGCCTGAGAATGAGCAGTTCTTC. Its translation: CASRQTGGPENEQFF.

The chain is built from TRBV7-9 and TRBJ2-7, with 8 bases aligning to TRBD1. The CDR3 totals 15 residues. V lost 6 bases to trimming and J lost 0 bases; unmatched junction nucleotides: 7. CDR1 and CDR2 from the germline V gene are SEHNR and FQNEAQ (reference sequence). CDR3 sequence reads: CASSSGQGSSYEQYF. The DNA of the CDR3 is TGTGCCAGCAGTTCTGGACAGGGAAGCTCCTACGAGCAGTACTTC. Full variable domain (remainder filled in from reference TRBV7-9 and TRBJ2-7): DTGVSQNPRHKITKRGQNVTFRCDPISEHNRLYWYRQTLGQGPEFLTYFQNEAQLEKSRLLSDRFSAERPKGSFSTLEIQRTEQGDSAMYLCASSSGQGSSYEQYFGPGTRLTVT.

The chain's CDR3 is CSAEGGQGLGNTEAFF. The CDR3 coding sequence is TGCAGCGCCGAGGGGGGACAGGGCCTTGGGAACACTGAAGCTTTCTTT. The chain employs TRBV29-1 and TRBJ1-1; TRBD1 agrees at 9 bases. CDR1 is SQVTM, CDR2 ANQGSEA, per germline. The CDR3 runs to 16 residues. The V and J ends lost 7 bases and 1 base, in that order; junction bases with no gene match: 13.

V is TRBV27 and J is TRBJ1-4, with D possibly TRBD1 on 5 matching bases. CDR1 MNHEY and CDR2 SMNVEV come from the germline V gene (reference sequence). V was cut by 5 bases and J by 8 bases, with 12 bases left in between. The CDR3 runs to 13 residues. The CDR3 sequence is CASSLGHFEKLFF. The DNA of the CDR3 is TGTGCCAGCAGTCTCGGACATTTCGAAAAACTGTTTTTT.

This clone occurred once. J is TRBJ2-5 and V is TRBV7-8, with 7 bases aligning to TRBD2. Looked up from germline, CDR1 is SGHVS and CDR2 is FQNEAQ. Trimming cost V 1 base and J 5 bases; bases outside gene matches: 7. The CDR3 consists of 15 residues. The chain's CDR3 is CASSLGGGLMETQYF. The CDR3 DNA reads TGTGCCAGCAGCTTAGGCGGGGGTTTGATGGAGACCCAGTACTTC.

The chain has TRBV7-3 and TRBJ2-1, with 8 bases that match TRBD1. Germline loops: CDR1 SGHTA, CDR2 FQGTGA. V gave up 5 bases and J gave up 15 bases; unmatched junction bases: 6. This CDR3 contains 11 residues. The CDR3 is CASSPGQGWFF. As DNA, the CDR3 is TGTGCCAGCAGCCCCGGACAGGGTTGGTTCTTC.

This clone was seen a few times. The chain recombines TRBV7-9 with TRBJ2-1; no reliable D call. There are 12 residues in the CDR3. The germline V gene encodes CDR1 SEHNR and CDR2 FQNEAQ (reference sequence). V shed 5 bases and J shed 5 bases, with 7 bases lying between them. This chain's CDR3 is CASSPRHNEQFF. The CDR3 DNA reads as TGTGCCAGCAGCCCCCGTCACAATGAGCAGTTCTTC.

V gene TRBV5-6 combines with J gene TRBJ2-7, with D perhaps TRBD1 (6 bases). The CDR3 is 14 amino acids. Per germline, CDR1 SGHDT and CDR2 YYEEEE. V lost 0 bases and J 4 bases, leaving 11 bases between the germline ends. Written as DNA, the CDR3 is TGTGCCAGCAGCTTGGGGCAGGGGCGGTACGAGCAGTACTTC. It is translated as CASSLGQGRYEQYF.

As DNA, the CDR3 is TGTGCCAGCAGTTTGGCCGGCACAGATACGCAGTATTTT. Its translation: CASSLAGTDTQYF. J is TRBJ2-3 and V is TRBV12-3 or TRBV12-4; D not resolved. The length of the CDR3 is 13 residues. V lost 3 bases and J lost 1, with 5 bases in between.

The rearrangement links TRBV7-8 to TRBJ1-2; 9 nucleotides agree with TRBD1. The CDR3 sequence is 14 residues long. The junction had 13 bases not matched to a gene; V was cut back by 5 bases and J by 12 bases. The germline CDR1 and CDR2 sequences are SGHVS and FQNEAQ. The DNA of the CDR3 is TGTGCCAGCAGCCCGGGACAGGGCCTATCTCCAGACACCTTC. This codes for CASSPGQGLSPDTF.

The chain uses TRBV27 and TRBJ1-4; D remains unclear. This CDR3 spans 14 amino acids. Germline CDR1 and CDR2: MNHEY and SMNVEV (reference sequence). V lost 6 bases to trimming and J lost 1 base, with 9 bases between them. For the CDR3, the DNA is TGTGCCAGCAGCTCGCCTAGAACTAATGAAAAACTGTTTTTT. Protein: CASSSPRTNEKLFF.